This entry describes one T cell receptor (beta chain). There are many counts of this clonotype. Its antigen remains undetermined. One end of the junction does not line up with germline, which may come from a read error. This sample was included in a study of Graves' ophthalmopathy and Graves' hyperthyroidism (dated by TCRdb to 2016 to 2018). A note on the overall study: Peripheral blood samples were taken at the time of initial diagnosis, before any treatment was given. TCR beta repertoire signatures were used to distinguish Graves' ophthalmopathy from Graves' hyperthyroidism and to predict progression to ophthalmopathy. In total, 120 to 150 blood samples were TCR-sequenced: fewer than 50 ophthalmopathy, over 70 hyperthyroidism and some 17 hyperthyroidism-to-ophthalmopathy patients. A discovery set of about a hundred patients (under 45 ophthalmopathy, 55 to 65 stable hyperthyroidism) was enrolled to explore V-J signatures distinguishing ophthalmopathy from hyperthyroidism. An independent validation cohort comprised some 19 hyperthyroidism patients and about 16 patients who later progressed from hyperthyroidism to ophthalmopathy. In a handful of hyperthyroidism patients, the T-cell repertoire of thyroid tissue was compared with the T-cell repertoire of blood. After sampling, hyperthyroidism patients received methimazole starting at 30 mg daily, and ophthalmopathy patients received high-dose intravenous methylprednisolone. The 100 or so discovery patients were randomly split 7:3 into training and test sets.

TCR beta CDR3 regions were amplified from RNA transcripts for repertoire sequencing. A first-round RT-PCR used HTBI primers with the Qiagen OneStep RT-PCR kit, followed by a second-round multiplex PCR, size selection and purification. Libraries were sequenced paired-end with 100 bp reads on an Illumina HiSeq2000. In the original analysis: Reads were processed with SOAPnuke, discarding reads with adapters, uncalled bases, mean Phred below 15, or no exact constant-primer or identifier match. High-quality paired reads were merged with COPE v1.2.5. Each unique nucleotide sequence was defined as a clonotype, and clonotypes were aligned to IMGT TRB V, D and J references with MiTCR v1.1. The analysis was limited to V-J combinations with a frequency above 0.0001, which together covered around 99% of the repertoires. For each V-J combination, a TCR clonal expansion and chaos score was defined as the ratio of F50 clonal expansion to chaos observed in the TCRdist matrix. Welch's t-statistics and random forest were used to reduce features to some 13 V-J combinations, which were fed into a naive Bayes classifier. The similarity between thyroid and blood repertoires was quantified using the Morisita-Horn index. TCRdb applied fastp at Q25 and MiXCR to the public reads, then kept only in-frame beta chains. Each CDR3 protein gets just one entry, which takes the most common genes and DNA from the rows behind it. TCRdb, rather than the study authors, made the V and J calls. This sample gives over 200,000 distinct CDR3 sequences in total; 25% to 30% of them show up just once. The ten largest clones take up 9.1% of the sample.

What the study reported, not specific to this receptor: In validation, the model predicted ophthalmopathy progression with about 70% sensitivity and roughly 72% specificity; about a dozen predicted patients were CT-confirmed with GO in a median of approximately 6.5 months. In cross-validation, the 13-signature model distinguished ophthalmopathy from stable hyperthyroidism with 87.88% sensitivity and approximately 81% specificity, while in the test set the corresponding values were about 80% and 75%. No statistical method was used to predetermine the sample size, and group allocation was not hidden from the investigators. Among expanded thyroid clonotypes with frequency above 0.001, most also showed up in blood, which suggests that blood repertoires may reflect the thyroid immune response.

Patients with ophthalmopathy had moderately to severely active disease, with a Clinical Activity Score of 3 or more, a NOSPECS grade of 4 or more, and a disease duration of less than 3 months. Patients with other autoimmune diseases, uncontrolled infections, pregnancy or lactation were excluded. Diagnosis relied on clinical symptoms, serum thyroxine, TRAb, thyroid ultrasound and orbital computed tomography. Ficoll-Paque density gradient centrifugation was used to isolate PBMCs from 9.5 to 10 ml of fresh peripheral blood. Total RNA was extracted using Trizol reagent, and RNA quality was checked on an Agilent 2100 Bioanalyzer. Counted from cysteine to phenylalanine, this CDR3 has 13 amino acids. Only CDR3 DNA remains: 39 bases, in frame from the first base. CDR1 and CDR2 (DFQATT, SNEGSKA) derive from the germline V gene (reference sequence).

Material for sequencing was peripheral blood. This TCR was sampled from a man aged 50 to 59 with Graves' ophthalmopathy. Donor details come from another sample of the same person, matched by shared clones. The sequence is built from TRBV20-1 and TRBJ2-2; a tentative D match to TRBD2 spans 5 bases. The CDR3 amino acid sequence is: CSARGRNTGEPFF. The sequenced DNA is TGCAGTGCTAGAGGGCGAAACACCGGGGAGCCGTTTTTT.